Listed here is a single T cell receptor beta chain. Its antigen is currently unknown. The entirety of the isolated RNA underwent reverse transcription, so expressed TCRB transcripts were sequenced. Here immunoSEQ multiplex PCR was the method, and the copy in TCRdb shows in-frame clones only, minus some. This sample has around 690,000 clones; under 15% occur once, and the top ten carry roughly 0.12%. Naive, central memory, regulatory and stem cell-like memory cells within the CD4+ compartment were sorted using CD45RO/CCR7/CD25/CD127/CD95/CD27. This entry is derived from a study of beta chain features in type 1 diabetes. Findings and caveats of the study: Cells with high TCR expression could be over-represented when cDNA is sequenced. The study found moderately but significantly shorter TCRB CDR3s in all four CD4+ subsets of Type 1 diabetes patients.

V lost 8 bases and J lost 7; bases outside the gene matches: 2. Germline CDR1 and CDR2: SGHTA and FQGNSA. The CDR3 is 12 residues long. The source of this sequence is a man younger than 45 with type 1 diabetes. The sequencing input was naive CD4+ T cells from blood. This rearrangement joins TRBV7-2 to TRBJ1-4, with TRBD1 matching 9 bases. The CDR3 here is CASGDRAEKLFF. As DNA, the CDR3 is TGTGCCAGCGGGGACAGGGCTGAAAAACTGTTTTTT.